This is a list of T cell receptor beta chains from one sample in a study of T-cell reconstitution after alpha-beta-depleted transplantation in children. TCRdb itself ran the PCR reads through MiXCR, one entry per CDR3 protein. Of about 540,000 distinct CDR3 sequences listed, 15% to 20% are singletons. This specimen consisted of PBMCs from the stem cell graft donor, obtained from the stem cell graft. These receptors came from a human donor who donated a stem cell graft to a child with acute lymphoblastic leukemia. CDR3s include the opening cysteine and the closing phenylalanine or tryptophan. The D gene is left open where the match is weak. Clone size is not always given. Where it is, it says once, few, many or a class for expanded clones.

J gene	V gene	D gene	clone size	CDR3 DNA	CDR3 protein
TRBJ2-1	TRBV5-4	TRBD2	-	TGTGCCAGCAGCTTGGACCAGCGGGAGTTACGAAAACCCACCTTCTTC	CASSLDQRELRKPTFF
TRBJ2-7	TRBV27	-	many	TGTGCCAGCAGTTTATTTTGGGATCACTACGAGCAGTACTTC	CASSLFWDHYEQYF
TRBJ2-6	TRBV7-9	-	few	TGTGCCAGCAGCTTAGCCGTGGTCTGGGGGGCCAACGTCCTGACTTTC	CASSLAVVWGANVLTF
TRBJ2-2	TRBV3-1	-	few	TGTGCCAGCAGCCAAGTCGGCCACACCGGGGAGCTGTTTTTT	CASSQVGHTGELFF
TRBJ2-5	TRBV29-1	-	-	TGCAGCGTTGAAGATATAGGGGAGACCCAGTACTTC	CSVEDIGETQYF
TRBJ2-5	TRBV7-9	TRBD1	-	TGTGCCAGCAGCTCCTACAGGGGGCGCAGAGAGACCCAGTACTTC	CASSSYRGRRETQYF
TRBJ2-5	TRBV5-5	TRBD2	-	TGTGCCAGCAGCTCCGATCCTCTAGCGGTACAAGAGACCCAGTACTTC	CASSSDPLAVQETQYF
TRBJ2-2	TRBV30	-	few	TGTGCCGGTAGGCTAGGAGGGGAGCTGTTTTTT	CAGRLGGELFF
TRBJ2-7	TRBV28	-	-	TGTGCCAGCAGTTCTCCTGACAGCTCCTACGAGCAGTACTTC	CASSSPDSSYEQYF
TRBJ1-2	TRBV5-5	-	once	TGTGCCAGCAGCTTGTGGGTCGGCGGGGGCTACACCTTC	CASSLWVGGGYTF
TRBJ2-7	TRBV5-1	TRBD1	-	TGCGCCAGCAGCACGACAGGGGAGCAGTACTTC	CASSTTGEQYF
TRBJ2-3	TRBV12-3/TRBV12-4	-	-	TGTGCCAGCAGCTCCCGAGGTAGCCGGGCCCCAACACGCACAGATACGCAGTATTTT	CASSSRGSRAPTRTDTQYF
TRBJ2-6	TRBV5-1	TRBD2	-	TGCGCCAGCAGCCTCGGACTAGCTTCTCCCTCTGGGGCCAACGTCCTGACTTTC	CASSLGLASPSGANVLTF
TRBJ2-2	TRBV9	-	many	TGTGCCAGCAGCCCCTCCGTGCCCGGGGAGCTGTTTTTT	CASSPSVPGELFF
TRBJ1-2	TRBV18	-	-	TGTGCCAGCTTCAAGGGGGGCCTGAATGGCTACACCTTC	CASFKGGLNGYTF
TRBJ1-4	TRBV7-9	-	few	TGTGCCAGCCTCCCCCGCGGAGGGCGTGAAAAACTGTTTTTT	CASLPRGGREKLFF
TRBJ2-4	TRBV7-9	TRBD2	few	TGTGCCAGCAGCGCAAGCGGGACTAGCTTTTTGAGAAACATTCAGTACTTC	CASSASGTSFLRNIQYF
TRBJ2-5	TRBV3-1	-	few	TGTGCCAGCAGCCAACTTTCACATACAGAACAGGGACAAGAGACCCAGTACTTC	CASSQLSHTEQGQETQYF
TRBJ2-3	TRBV6-5	TRBD1	-	TGTGCCAGCAGTATACAGGGGCGGGATACGCAGTATTTT	CASSIQGRDTQYF
TRBJ1-5	TRBV19	-	-	TGTGCCAGTAGGGACAGTCCCAATCAGCCCCAGCATTTT	CASRDSPNQPQHF
TRBJ2-5	TRBV5-1	-	many	TGCGCCAGCAGCCAGGGGGGAGAGACCCAGTACTTC	CASSQGGETQYF
TRBJ2-7	TRBV6-1	TRBD2	-	TGTGCCAGCAGGGGACTAGCGGGAGGGCCTTACGAGCAGTACTTC	CASRGLAGGPYEQYF
TRBJ2-1	TRBV5-1	-	few	TGCGCCAGCAGCTTGGCGTTAGGTCTAGTAGGGAATGAGCAGTTCTTC	CASSLALGLVGNEQFF
TRBJ1-1	TRBV7-9	-	-	TGTGCCAGCATTCTAGGGGGAGCAAAAACTGAAGCTTTCTTT	CASILGGAKTEAFF
TRBJ2-7	TRBV5-5	-	-	TGTGCCAGCAGCGAAGAGGGACACTACTCCTACGAGCAGTACTTC	CASSEEGHYSYEQYF
TRBJ2-1	TRBV12-3/TRBV12-4	TRBD1	few	TGTGCCAGCAGTTTCGGGACAGGGGACTTCTTC	CASSFGTGDFF
TRBJ2-1	TRBV12-3/TRBV12-4	-	few	TGTGCCAGCAGTAATGAGCGGGTAGCCTACAATGAGCAGTTCTTC	CASSNERVAYNEQFF
TRBJ2-2	TRBV5-6	-	few	TGTGCCAGCAGCGAACGGACAGGAGGGCGGACCGGGGAGCTGTTTTTT	CASSERTGGRTGELFF
TRBJ2-1	TRBV2	TRBD2	-	TGTGCCAGCAGTGATTTCTCGCTAGCGGGAATCCTCTACAATGAGCAGTTCTTC	CASSDFSLAGILYNEQFF
TRBJ2-5	TRBV5-1	-	-	TGCGCCAGCAGCAAGGAGGCTATCCGAGGGAGGGAGACCCAGTACTTC	CASSKEAIRGRETQYF
TRBJ1-1	TRBV18	TRBD1	-	TGTGCCAGCTCACCACAACAGGGGGCGGACAACACTGAAGCTTTCTTT	CASSPQQGADNTEAFF
TRBJ2-5	TRBV7-9	-	-	TGTGCCAGCAGCCCGGAGGGGCGGCGGGAGACCCAGTACTTC	CASSPEGRRETQYF
TRBJ2-1	TRBV3-1	-	-	TGTGCCAGCACCCACCGGGACACCCCCTACAATGAGCAGTTCTTC	CASTHRDTPYNEQFF
TRBJ2-3	TRBV29-1	TRBD1	few	TGCAGCGCGCGGACAGGGACCGGATCAGATACGCAGTATTTT	CSARTGTGSDTQYF
TRBJ2-3	TRBV4-2	TRBD2	-	TGTGCCAGCAGCCAAGATCTTGCGGGAGGGCCTGGAGATACGCAGTATTTT	CASSQDLAGGPGDTQYF
TRBJ2-1	TRBV7-3	TRBD2	few	TGTGCCAGCAGCTTAGAAGGGGCTAGCGGGAGGTATGAGCAGTTCTTC	CASSLEGASGRYEQFF
TRBJ2-3	TRBV4-2	TRBD2	few	TGTGCCAGCAGCCAAGACCTAGCGGGAGGGGCAGATACGCAGTATTTT	CASSQDLAGGADTQYF
TRBJ2-2	TRBV27	TRBD2	-	TGTGCCAGCAGACGTCTAACTAGCGGGACCCCCCGAAAAGGGACCGGGGAGCTGTTTTTT	CASRRLTSGTPRKGTGELFF
TRBJ2-1	TRBV7-9	TRBD2	-	TGTGCCACCAGGGGACTAGGGATCTACAATGAGCAGTTCTTC	CATRGLGIYNEQFF
TRBJ2-3	TRBV6-5	TRBD2	many	TGTGCCAGCAGTTACTCGAGATTAGCGGGAGACGCGGATACGCAGTATTTT	CASSYSRLAGDADTQYF
TRBJ2-1	TRBV29-1	-	-	TGCAGCGTCCCGACGAAGCCCTACAATGAGCAGTTCTTC	CSVPTKPYNEQFF
TRBJ2-1	TRBV5-6	TRBD1	-	TGTGCCAGCAGCTTGAGTGTGGACAGGGGGCTCGATGAGCAGTTCTTC	CASSLSVDRGLDEQFF
TRBJ2-1	TRBV12-3/TRBV12-4	-	-	TGTGCCAGCAGTTTCAGGAGACTAGGCCGCGACGAGTTCTTC	CASSFRRLGRDEFF
TRBJ2-1	TRBV9	TRBD2	few	TGTGCCAGCAGCACCTGGTCACTAGCGGGAGGTTGGGATGAGCAGTTCTTC	CASSTWSLAGGWDEQFF
TRBJ1-2	TRBV5-1	-	few	TGCGCCAGCAGCCCAACGAGCGGGGTCTATGGCTACACCTTC	CASSPTSGVYGYTF
TRBJ2-7	TRBV5-1	-	few	TGCGCCAGCAGCCCGACCCCCGGGGGACAGAGCTACGAGCAGTACTTC	CASSPTPGGQSYEQYF
TRBJ2-5	TRBV29-1	-	few	TGCAGCGTTGATAAACAGGCGTACCAAGAGACCCAGTACTTC	CSVDKQAYQETQYF
TRBJ1-1	TRBV5-1	-	few	TGCGCCAGCAGCTTGGCGCCTCAGGGAAACACTGAAGCTTTCTTT	CASSLAPQGNTEAFF
TRBJ2-1	TRBV7-8	TRBD2	few	TGTGCCAGCAGCTTATCGGGACTAGCGGGAGAATACTCCTACAATGAGCAGTTCTTC	CASSLSGLAGEYSYNEQFF
TRBJ2-7	TRBV14	-	few	TGTGCCAGCAGCCTCGCAGGGGCTCGAGGACAGTACTTC	CASSLAGARGQYF
TRBJ2-7	TRBV3-1	-	few	TGTGCCAGCAGCCAACCACTGGGGATCGAGCAGTACTTC	CASSQPLGIEQYF
TRBJ2-7	TRBV7-9	-	few	TGTGCCAGCAGCTTGTCAAGCGAGGCCTACGAGCAGTACTTC	CASSLSSEAYEQYF
TRBJ2-1	TRBV27	-	-	TGTGCCAGCAGTTTATACTCGTCCTCCTACAATGAGCAGTTCTTC	CASSLYSSSYNEQFF
TRBJ1-5	TRBV12-3/TRBV12-4	-	-	TGTGCCAGCAGTTTTACGGGTCATAGCAATCAGCCCCAGCATTTT	CASSFTGHSNQPQHF
TRBJ2-7	TRBV20-1	-	-	TGCAGTGCTAGGGGGAGCGCCCATTGGTACGAGCAGTACTTC	CSARGSAHWYEQYF
TRBJ2-7	TRBV4-1	-	-	TGCGCCAGCAGCCAAGTGGCAGGGGTGTCGGTCGAGCAGTACTTC	CASSQVAGVSVEQYF